Only a few counts were recorded for the clone carrying this TCR beta chain. As yet, its antigen is unknown. The TCRbeta library was prepared with unique molecular identifiers. TCRdb passed the PCR reads through MiXCR, listing each CDR3 protein once. The data contain around 700,000 distinct CDR3 sequences, roughly 13% of them singletons. This specimen belongs to a study of T-cell reconstitution after alpha-beta-depleted transplantation in children. Study results and caveats: It was newly produced T cells that mostly accounted for T-cell counts and diversity one year after transplant.

The clonotype was recovered from a girl aged 2-15 years with congenital amegakaryocytic thrombocytopenia, due to receive a stem cell transplant. This material consisted of PBMCs, taken before TCRalphabeta/CD19-depleted stem cell transplant.

CDR3 sequence (DNA): TGCGCCAGCAGCCGGACTATATCCCTCCCGATAGGACTAGCTCAGAGCTCCTACAATGAGCAGTTCTTC. It codes for CASSRTISLPIGLAQSSYNEQFF. The rearrangement links TRBV5-1 to TRBJ2-1; 8 nucleotides line up with TRBD2. V lost 4 bases to trimming and J lost 0 bases; unmatched junction nucleotides: 27. The CDR3 contains 23 residues. Germline CDR1 and CDR2: SGHRS and YFSETQ.